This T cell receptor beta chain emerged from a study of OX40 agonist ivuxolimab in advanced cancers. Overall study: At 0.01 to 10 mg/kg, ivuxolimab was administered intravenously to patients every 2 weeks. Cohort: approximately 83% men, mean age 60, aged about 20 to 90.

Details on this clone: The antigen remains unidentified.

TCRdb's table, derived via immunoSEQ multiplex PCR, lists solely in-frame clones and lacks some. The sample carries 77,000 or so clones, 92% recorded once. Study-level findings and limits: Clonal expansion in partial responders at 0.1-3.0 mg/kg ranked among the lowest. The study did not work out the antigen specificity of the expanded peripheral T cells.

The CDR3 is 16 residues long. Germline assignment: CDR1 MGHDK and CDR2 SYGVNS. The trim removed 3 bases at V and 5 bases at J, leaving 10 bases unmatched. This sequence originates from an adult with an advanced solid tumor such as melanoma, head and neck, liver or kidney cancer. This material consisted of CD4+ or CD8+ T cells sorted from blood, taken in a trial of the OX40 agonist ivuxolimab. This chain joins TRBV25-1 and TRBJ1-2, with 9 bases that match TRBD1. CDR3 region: CASSEAGTGSFYGYTF. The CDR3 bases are TGTGCCAGCAGTGAGGCCGGGACAGGGTCTTTTTATGGCTACACCTTC.